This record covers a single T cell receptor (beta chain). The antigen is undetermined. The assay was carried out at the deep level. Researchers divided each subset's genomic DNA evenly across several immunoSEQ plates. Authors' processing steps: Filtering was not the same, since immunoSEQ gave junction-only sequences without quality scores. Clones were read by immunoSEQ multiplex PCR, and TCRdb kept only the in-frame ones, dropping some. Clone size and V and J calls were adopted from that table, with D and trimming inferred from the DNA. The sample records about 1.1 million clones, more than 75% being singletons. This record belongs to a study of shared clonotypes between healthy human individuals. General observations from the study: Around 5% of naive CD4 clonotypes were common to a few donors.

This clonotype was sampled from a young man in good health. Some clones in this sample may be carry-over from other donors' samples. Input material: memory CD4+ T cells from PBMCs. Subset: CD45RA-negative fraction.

The CDR3 region has the DNA TGTGCCAGCAGCACGACAGGGACGAACACTGAAGCTTTCTTT. It specifies CASSTTGTNTEAFF. The V call is TRBV11-2, the J call TRBJ1-1, with TRBD1 matching over 7 bases. The CDR3 spans 14 residues. Germline trimming cut 5 bases from V and 1 base from J; bases unmatched to any gene: 4. Per the germline V gene, CDR1 is SGHAT and CDR2 is FQNNGV.